This record looks at one T cell receptor (beta chain) sequence and its context. The antigen is unknown. These data originate in a study of T cell responses to AZD1222 COVID-19 vaccine. Broader study findings: Spike as a whole was targeted by vaccine-associated CD4 TCRs, dominant at 160-218 and 743-854. The breadth and depth of Spike-specific TCRs increased once two AZD1222 doses had been given.

Sequencing was performed with immunoSEQ multiplex PCR; in TCRdb, only in-frame clones are kept and a portion is missing. The sample lists tens of thousands of clones, approximately 90% occurring once. The germline V gene encodes CDR1 SGHRS and CDR2 YFSETQ. The germline V and J ends were trimmed by 0 bases and 1 base, with 8 bases remaining between them. CDR3 length: 15 amino acids. The sample in question was peripheral blood, obtained on day 0 of AZD1222 vaccination. This sequence originates from an adult in good health. This chain joins TRBV5-1 and TRBJ1-5; D is unresolved. The CDR3 is CASSLEGWSNQPQHF. CDR3 sequence (DNA): TGCGCCAGCAGCTTGGAGGGATGGAGCAATCAGCCCCAGCATTTT.